These T cell receptor beta chains were read from a single sample in a study of PD-1 blockade in classical Hodgkin lymphoma. Only in-frame clones appear in the TCRdb table, and some are missing; sequencing was by immunoSEQ multiplex PCR. This repertoire shows 15,000 or so clones, 83% found once; its top ten account for about 20%. The starting material was peripheral blood mononuclear cells (PBMCs), obtained at baseline. Receptors originate from a human donor with classical Hodgkin lymphoma. Both conserved end residues are part of each CDR3. D genes are given only for firm matches. Rows give clone size only sometimes, using once, few, many, or a class for an expanded clone.

TGCGCCAGCAGCGAATACGACCAAGAGACCCAGTACTTC,CASSEYDQETQYF,-,TRBJ2-5,-,13,TRBV5-1
TGTGCCAGCAGCCCCAACACAGGGGTTGGTGAAAAACTGTTTTTT,CASSPNTGVGEKLFF,TRBD1,TRBJ1-4,-,15,TRBV7-2
TGTGCCAGCAGCTTATTGTCAGCTCACACCGGGGAGCTGTTTTTT,CASSLLSAHTGELFF,-,TRBJ2-2,once,15,TRBV7-9
TGTGCCAGCAGTTTCGACAGCTCCTCTCACTACGAGCAGTACTTC,CASSFDSSSHYEQYF,-,TRBJ2-7,-,15,TRBV6-5
TGTGCCAGCAGCCCCGGTGGTGCGCGGGACAGGGTACCGCTCTATGGCTACACCTTC,CASSPGGARDRVPLYGYTF,TRBD1,TRBJ1-2,large,19,TRBV7-9
TGTGCCAGTAGCCGGCCTCGGGACGGTTATAGCAATCAGCCCCAGCATTTT,CASSRPRDGYSNQPQHF,-,TRBJ1-5,-,17,TRBV19
TGCGCCAGCAGTCCCTCGGACTCCAACTATGGCTACACCTTC,CASSPSDSNYGYTF,-,TRBJ1-2,-,14,TRBV5-1
TGTGCCAGCAGCTTTAGCGGGGGTGACTACGAGCAGTACTTC,CASSFSGGDYEQYF,TRBD2,TRBJ2-7,-,14,TRBV9
TGCGCCAGCAGCTTGGACAGGTCTAGGGAGACCCAGTACTTC,CASSLDRSRETQYF,-,TRBJ2-5,-,14,TRBV5-1
TGTGCCAGTAGTATAGATCGAGGCACTGAAGCTTTCTTT,CASSIDRGTEAFF,-,TRBJ1-1,once,13,TRBV19
TGTGCCAGCTCACCATCCCCCGGGACTAGCGGGGGCACAGATACGCAGTATTTT,CASSPSPGTSGGTDTQYF,TRBD2,TRBJ2-3,-,18,TRBV18
TGTGCCAGCAGCTTATGGGGACAGAGAAACACTGAAGCTTTCTTT,CASSLWGQRNTEAFF,TRBD1,TRBJ1-1,-,15,TRBV7-3
TGTGCCAGCAGCCCCCGTCCGGGACAGGGGAATCAGCCCCAGCATTTT,CASSPRPGQGNQPQHF,TRBD1,TRBJ1-5,-,16,TRBV6-6
TGCGCCAGCAGCCAAGATGGGGCAATGCGGAGCTATGGCTACACCTTC,CASSQDGAMRSYGYTF,-,TRBJ1-2,-,16,TRBV4-3
TGTGCCAGCAGTGCAATTACAGGGTCCGGAAACACCATATATTTT,CASSAITGSGNTIYF,-,TRBJ1-3,-,15,TRBV6-1
TGTGCCAGCACGGGGGGGTTGTCCCATGGCTACACCTTC,CASTGGLSHGYTF,-,TRBJ1-2,-,13,TRBV6-5
TGTGCCAGCAGTCGACAGGGGGCAGGAAGCACTGAAGCTTTCTTT,CASSRQGAGSTEAFF,TRBD1,TRBJ1-1,-,15,TRBV6-5
TGTGCCACCCGGCCGGGACTCTCTTCCACAGATACGCAGTATTTT,CATRPGLSSTDTQYF,-,TRBJ2-3,-,15,TRBV2
TGTGCCAGCAGAGGGGTATCTACGAACACTGAAGCTTTCTTT,CASRGVSTNTEAFF,-,TRBJ1-1,-,14,TRBV2
TGTGCCAGCAGCGCGGGGGATCGCTATAATTCACCCCTCCACTTT,CASSAGDRYNSPLHF,-,TRBJ1-6,-,15,TRBV7-2
TGCGCCAGCAGCTTGGAAGGATATGGCTACACCTTC,CASSLEGYGYTF,-,TRBJ1-2,-,12,TRBV5-1
TGTGCCAGCAGCTCCACAGGGGGCCAATACGAGCAGTACTTC,CASSSTGGQYEQYF,TRBD1,TRBJ2-7,-,14,TRBV5-4
TGTGCCAGCGGACAGGGGGGTTCACCCCTCCACTTT,CASGQGGSPLHF,TRBD1,TRBJ1-6,-,12,TRBV5-5
TGTGCCAGTAGACGTAGAATAGCGGGACGGGACTATGGCTACACCTTC,CASRRRIAGRDYGYTF,-,TRBJ1-2,-,16,TRBV19
TGTGCTAGTGGTTTGTACCCGGTTGCGGAGACCCAGTACTTC,CASGLYPVAETQYF,-,TRBJ2-5,few,14,TRBV12-5
TGTGCCAGCAGTTTAATATCTAGCGGGGGCTATGAGCAGTTCTTC,CASSLISSGGYEQFF,TRBD2,TRBJ2-1,-,15,TRBV27
TGTGCCAGCAGCCAAGGAACGGCTGGGACTAGCAGCCCAGATACGCAGTATTTT,CASSQGTAGTSSPDTQYF,TRBD2,TRBJ2-3,once,18,TRBV14
TGTGCCAGCAGTTACCGTGGCACCATATATTTT,CASSYRGTIYF,-,TRBJ1-3,once,11,TRBV6-6
TGTGCCAGCAGTATACATCGGGAAGAGACCCAGTACTTC,CASSIHREETQYF,-,TRBJ2-5,-,13,TRBV7-9
TGCGCCAGCAGCCACTCTCCTGGGGCCAACGTCCTGACTTTC,CASSHSPGANVLTF,-,TRBJ2-6,-,14,TRBV4-1
TGTGCCAGCAGCACCCGGGGGGCACCGGGCCCTAACTATGGCTACACCTTC,CASSTRGAPGPNYGYTF,-,TRBJ1-2,once,17,TRBV7-2
TGTGCCAGCAGCGATAACGGTAGGGGCGAGACCCAGTACTTC,CASSDNGRGETQYF,-,TRBJ2-5,few,14,TRBV5-6
TGTGCCAGCAGCCCATCCGGCACAGATACGCAGTATTTT,CASSPSGTDTQYF,-,TRBJ2-3,-,13,TRBV7-7
TGTGCCAGCAGCTTGACAGGGAACACCGGGGAGCTGTTTTTT,CASSLTGNTGELFF,-,TRBJ2-2,-,14,TRBV6-4
TGTGCCAGCACCTCGTTTGCCGGGGGCAATTCACCCCTCCACTTT,CASTSFAGGNSPLHF,-,TRBJ1-6,-,15,TRBV2
TGCGCCAGCAGCTTGCCGACAGGGGGCGGAGAGACCCAGTACTTC,CASSLPTGGGETQYF,TRBD1,TRBJ2-5,-,15,TRBV5-1
TGCGCCAGCAGCTCCAACTTCTACGAGCAGTACTTC,CASSSNFYEQYF,-,TRBJ2-7,-,12,TRBV5-1
TGCGCCAGCAGCCAAGAACCCCCCTCTGGGGCCAACGTCCTGACTTTC,CASSQEPPSGANVLTF,-,TRBJ2-6,-,16,TRBV4-1
TGTGCCTGCAGCTCTTCAATATCCCCTCTTTTTCCCCTCCACTTT,CACSSSISPLFPLHF,-,TRBJ1-6,-,15,TRBV11-1
TGTGCCAGCAGTTCGCGACAGGGGTGGAGGGAAAAACTGTTTTTT,CASSSRQGWREKLFF,TRBD1,TRBJ1-4,-,15,TRBV28
TGTGCCAGCAGCGTAGTGGGGACTAGCGGAAAAGAGACCCAGTACTTC,CASSVVGTSGKETQYF,TRBD2,TRBJ2-5,-,16,TRBV9
TGTGCCAGCAGCTTAGCAGCAGGGGGTGCTTATGAAAAACTGTTTTTT,CASSLAAGGAYEKLFF,TRBD1,TRBJ1-4,-,16,TRBV7-9
TGTGCCAGTAGTAAGGTGGGTAGCGGGGAGAACACCGGGGAGCTGTTTTTT,CASSKVGSGENTGELFF,TRBD2,TRBJ2-2,-,17,TRBV19
TGCGCCAGCAGCACTCGGACAGAGAACACTGAAGCTTTCTTT,CASSTRTENTEAFF,-,TRBJ1-1,few,14,TRBV7-3
TGTGCCAGTAGCCATTTAGAGACCCAGTACTTC,CASSHLETQYF,-,TRBJ2-5,-,11,TRBV19
TGTGCCAGCAGCTCCACCGGGACAGGCCCTGGAAACACCATATATTTT,CASSSTGTGPGNTIYF,TRBD1,TRBJ1-3,-,16,TRBV7-9
TGTGCCAGTAGTATGGACGCGAGGGTGCAGTTCTTC,CASSMDARVQFF,-,TRBJ2-1,medium-sized,12,TRBV19
TGCGCCAGCAGCCAGCGGGACAGGGTCAATCAGCCCCAGCATTTT,CASSQRDRVNQPQHF,TRBD1,TRBJ1-5,-,15,TRBV4-1
TGTGCCAGCAGTGAATATGGGGCAGGTTGGAAGGCTTTCTTT,CASSEYGAGWKAFF,-,TRBJ1-1,-,14,TRBV25-1
TGTGCCAGCTCACCGGGACAGGGGTACACCATATATTTT,CASSPGQGYTIYF,TRBD1,TRBJ1-3,-,13,TRBV18
TGCGCCAGCAGCCCGGGACTCAACACCGGGGAGCTGTTTTTT,CASSPGLNTGELFF,-,TRBJ2-2,-,14,TRBV4-3
TGTGCCAGCAGGCGATTCCCGGGCAATCAGCCCCAGCATTTT,CASRRFPGNQPQHF,-,TRBJ1-5,-,14,TRBV6-5
TGTGCCAGCAGTGAATTGGAGGGAAGCTATAATTCACCCCTCCACTTT,CASSELEGSYNSPLHF,-,TRBJ1-6,-,16,TRBV25-1